This is a list of T cell receptor beta chains from one sample in a study of regulatory T cells in long-lasting Graves disease. TCRdb analysed the multiplex PCR reads with MiXCR anew, one entry per CDR3 protein. The top ten clones hold 14% of a sample with around 240,000 distinct CDR3 sequences, under 20% of them seen once. Separately, the same data were catalogued under a study of T cells in Graves' hyperthyroidism and ophthalmopathy.

Specimen: peripheral blood mononuclear cells (PBMCs), collected at new diagnosis, from a patient treated with antithyroid drugs. Every receptor here comes from a woman in her 30s with Graves disease. Both conserved end residues are part of each CDR3. The D gene is left open where the match is weak. Some rows have no size entry. The others give once, few or many, or a class for an expanded clone.

D | J | size | V | DNA | CDR3
. | TRBJ1-2 | many | TRBV5-6 | TGTGCCAGCAGCGGGGTGACAGGCGTTGTGAGTGGCTACACCTTC | CASSGVTGVVSGYTF
TRBD2 | TRBJ2-5 | . | TRBV7-2 | TGTGCCAGCAGCTTAATGGGACTAGCGGCTAAAAAAGAGACCCAGTACTTC | CASSLMGLAAKKETQYF
. | TRBJ2-5 | many | TRBV7-3 | TGTGCCAGCAGCTTCCCTCCTCAAGAGACCCAGTACTTC | CASSFPPQETQYF
. | TRBJ2-7 | many | TRBV3-1 | TGTGCCAGCAGCCAAGATGCGGGCCTATCCTACGAGCAGTACTTC | CASSQDAGLSYEQYF
. | TRBJ2-5 | many | TRBV28 | TGTGCCAGCGGAAGGGGGGGGGGGCTCCAAGAGACCCAGTACTTC | CASGRGGGLQETQYF
TRBD1 | TRBJ1-5 | many | TRBV12-5 | TGTGCTAGTGGTACAGACAGGGCCGGCGGTCAGCCCCAGCATTTT | CASGTDRAGGQPQHF
TRBD1 | TRBJ1-5 | many | TRBV20-1 | TGCAGTGTCGGACAGGGAGATCAGCCCCAGCATTTT | CSVGQGDQPQHF
TRBD1 | TRBJ2-2 | few | TRBV5-1 | TGCGCCAGCAGCGAGATGACAGGGGACACCGGGGAGCTGTTTTTT | CASSEMTGDTGELFF
. | TRBJ1-5 | many | TRBV6-5 | TGTGCCAGCAGTTACTCGAGTAACAATCAGCCCCAGCATTTT | CASSYSSNNQPQHF
TRBD2 | TRBJ2-1 | . | TRBV6-2/TRBV6-3 | TGTGCCAGCAGTTACCGGCGGGGGGGCCCAGGTGAGCAGTTCTTC | CASSYRRGGPGEQFF
. | TRBJ1-2 | many | TRBV14 | TGTGCCAGCAGCCAAATTAGTGAGGCCCATGGCTACACCTTC | CASSQISEAHGYTF
. | TRBJ2-7 | many | TRBV3-1 | TGTGCCAGCAGCCGCCGGGAAGAGCAGTACTTC | CASSRREEQYF
. | TRBJ2-7 | many | TRBV12-3/TRBV12-4 | TGTGCCAGCAGTCACCCCGGGACGGGCGGGTACGAGCAGTACTTC | CASSHPGTGGYEQYF
. | TRBJ2-4 | many | TRBV15 | TGTGCCACCAGCAGCGACCAGAGCCCAGCCAAAAACATTCAGTACTTC | CATSSDQSPAKNIQYF
TRBD2 | TRBJ2-7 | few | TRBV6-1 | TGTGCCAGCAGCCCGGGACTAGCGGGGGATCTCTACGAGCAGTACTTC | CASSPGLAGDLYEQYF
. | TRBJ2-3 | few | TRBV3-1 | TGTGCCAGCAGCTCAACTCCAGATCCCGCGCAGTATTTT | CASSSTPDPAQYF
. | TRBJ2-7 | . | TRBV19 | TGTGCCAGTGCGCGGGACAACCCCTACGAGCAGTACTTC | CASARDNPYEQYF
. | TRBJ2-7 | many | TRBV18 | TGTGCCAGCTCGAACGGACAGAATTCCTACGAGCAGTACTTC | CASSNGQNSYEQYF
TRBD1 | TRBJ1-2 | many | TRBV5-6 | TGTGCCAGCAGCTTCCCGGGACAGGGCTGGGGCTACACCTTC | CASSFPGQGWGYTF
. | TRBJ1-3 | many | TRBV6-1 | TGTGCCACAGGACAGATACATCTGGGAAACACCATATATTTT | CATGQIHLGNTIYF
. | TRBJ1-6 | many | TRBV7-9 | TGTGCCAGCAGCTCCAACGGACAGCCAGATAATTCACCCCTCCACTTT | CASSSNGQPDNSPLHF
. | TRBJ2-7 | . | TRBV7-9 | TGTGCCAGCAGCTTAGTCCAGGCCGGCGAGCAGTACTTC | CASSLVQAGEQYF
. | TRBJ2-1 | many | TRBV27 | TGTGCCAGCAGTTTGAGGAGCAGCTCCTACAATGAGCAGTTCTTC | CASSLRSSSYNEQFF
. | TRBJ1-3 | few | TRBV5-8 | TGTGCCAGCAGCTCGACAGCTCTCTCTGGAAACACCATATATTTT | CASSSTALSGNTIYF
TRBD2 | TRBJ2-2 | . | TRBV7-2 | TGTGCCAGCAGCTTCCTAGCGGGGGAGACTCTAACCGGGGAGCTGTTTTTT | CASSFLAGETLTGELFF
. | TRBJ1-1 | many | TRBV5-1 | TGCGCCAGCAGCTTTACTGCGGGAAACACTGAAGCTTTCTTT | CASSFTAGNTEAFF
TRBD1 | TRBJ1-6 | many | TRBV7-2 | TGTGCCAGCAGCTTCTCCGGGACAGGGAATTCACCCCTCCACTTT | CASSFSGTGNSPLHF
TRBD2 | TRBJ2-5 | many | TRBV6-5 | TGTGCCAGCAGTTCGACTAGCGGGGGGGCCAGGGTGACCCAGTACTTC | CASSSTSGGARVTQYF
. | TRBJ2-7 | many | TRBV7-9 | TGTGCCAGCAGCCCCGCTATCGAGCAGTACTTC | CASSPAIEQYF
. | TRBJ1-5 | many | TRBV4-1 | TGCGCCAGCAGCCAAGACCCTAACCAGCCCCAGCATTTT | CASSQDPNQPQHF
. | TRBJ1-2 | many | TRBV6-5 | TGTGCCAGCAGTTACTCCGACTCCCTGGGTTACTATGGCTACACCTTC | CASSYSDSLGYYGYTF
TRBD1 | TRBJ1-2 | many | TRBV18 | TGTGCCAGCTCCCAAACGACAGGGGGCTGGTCCGATGGCTACACCTTC | CASSQTTGGWSDGYTF
TRBD2 | TRBJ2-1 | . | TRBV13 | TGTGCCAGCAGCGACCCTAGCGGGGGGGCAAACAATGAGCAGTTCTTC | CASSDPSGGANNEQFF
TRBD1 | TRBJ1-1 | few | TRBV19 | TGTGCCAGTAGTGACAGACAGGGGGCCGAAGCTTTCTTT | CASSDRQGAEAFF
TRBD2 | TRBJ2-3 | many | TRBV6-1 | TGTGCCAGCCAGCTAGCGGGTGACACAGATACGCAGTATTTT | CASQLAGDTDTQYF
TRBD1 | TRBJ1-2 | . | TRBV12-3/TRBV12-4 | TGTGCCAGCAGTTTAGCGGACAGGGGAGACGGCTACACCTTC | CASSLADRGDGYTF
. | TRBJ2-2 | few | TRBV9 | TGTGCCAGCAGCGCCCGAACAGGGATACCCGGGGAGCTGTTTTTT | CASSARTGIPGELFF
TRBD1 | TRBJ1-5 | many | TRBV7-6 | TGTGCCAGCAGCTTAGATGGCTCGACAGGGAGGAATCAGCCCCAGCATTTT | CASSLDGSTGRNQPQHF
. | TRBJ1-4 | many | TRBV15 | TGTGCCACCAGCAGAGTGGTGGGGGCAACTAATGAAAAACTGTTTTTT | CATSRVVGATNEKLFF
. | TRBJ2-7 | . | TRBV24-1 | TGTGCCACCAGTGACCGAGACAGGTTCGAGCAGTACTTC | CATSDRDRFEQYF
. | TRBJ1-4 | few | TRBV7-7 | TGTGCTAGCAGCCCCTCCCCAACCGAAAAACTGTTTTTT | CASSPSPTEKLFF
. | TRBJ2-3 | many | TRBV27 | TGTGCCAGCGTCAAGGGGGGGCCTGTCACAGATACGCAGTATTTT | CASVKGGPVTDTQYF